This TCR beta chain was documented in a study of shared clonotypes between healthy human individuals. Each subset's genomic DNA was shared equally among a number of immunoSEQ plates. Here immunoSEQ multiplex PCR was the method, and the copy in TCRdb shows in-frame clones only, minus some. The table includes fewer than 400,000 clones, 74% detected once. V gave up 1 base and J gave up 1 base; unmatched junction bases: 6. Germline CDR1 reads MDHEN; CDR2 reads SYDVKM. The length of the CDR3 is 17 residues. This clone appeared a single time. Its antigen is not known. General study results and limits: Among four donors, roughly 5.4% of naive CD4 clonotypes were found in common. Memory subsets had estimated richness that was generally smaller than that of naive subsets. The sampled material consisted only of blood, and tissue repertoires are likely to differ.

The sample comprised memory CD4+ T cells sorted from blood. As to subset: CD45RA-negative fraction. The receptor was isolated from a man under 40 in good health. The V gene is TRBV28, the J gene TRBJ1-5; 8 bases are shared with TRBD1. This CDR3 reads CASSLSKQGVSNQPQHF. The CDR3 DNA is TGTGCCAGCAGTTTATCCAAACAGGGGGTAAGCAATCAGCCCCAGCATTTT. The complete variable domain, with remaining parts taken from reference TRBV28 and TRBJ1-5, reads DVKVTQSSRYLVKRTGEKVFLECVQDMDHENMFWYRQDPGLGLRLIYFSYDVKMKEKGDIPEGYSVSREKKERFSLILESASTNQTSMYLCASSLSKQGVSNQPQHFGDGTRLSIL.